This T cell receptor (beta chain) was profiled in a study of shared clonotypes between healthy human individuals. Study findings and constraints: Estimated clonotype richness was generally higher in naive than memory subsets.

The CDR3 totals 14 residues. Germline loops: CDR1 MNHEY, CDR2 SVGAGI. With 9 bases clipped from V and 9 bases from J, the junction kept 9 bases outside the gene matches. The deep-level immunoSEQ assay was used. Sorted-subset replicate PCR reactions were performed with approximately 200 ng DNA, corresponding to roughly 30,000 T cell genomes. Here immunoSEQ multiplex PCR was the method, and the copy in TCRdb shows in-frame clones only, minus some. The sample lists roughly 2 million clones, 85% to 95% occurring once. Comments on this clone: Its antigen is not known.

The receptor was derived from a man younger than 30 in good health. V usage is TRBV6-5 and J usage is TRBJ1-6; 9 positions match TRBD1. The sequenced sample consisted of naive CD4+ T cells sorted from blood. Sample subset: CD45RA+ positively selected. CDR3 DNA: TGTGCCAGTCAGACAGGGGGGAGTTTTTCACCCCTCCACTTT. This sequence encodes CASQTGGSFSPLHF.